A single sample is the source of the 9 T cell receptor beta chains below, sequenced in a study of blood T cell repertoires in COVID-19. Measured with immunoSEQ multiplex PCR; TCRdb has only the in-frame clones, and not every one. The data hold almost 400,000 clones, with around 89% observed a single time. Sequencing was performed on PBMCs or T cells enriched from blood (not recorded which). The receptors were gathered from a woman aged 25 to 39 with acute COVID-19.

This clone came up once. J is TRBJ2-5 and V is TRBV5-1; TRBD2 matches at 7 bases. Germline CDR1 SGHRS, CDR2 YFSETQ. There are 15 residues in the CDR3. The ends lost 5 bases at V and 1 base at J; junction bases unmatched: 8. CDR3 loop: CASRGAGTIQETQYF. The CDR3 DNA sequence: TGCGCCAGCAGAGGGGCAGGGACTATCCAAGAGACCCAGTACTTC. Complete variable domain (other parts from reference TRBV5-1 and TRBJ2-5): KAGVTQTPRYLIKTRGQQVTLSCSPISGHRSVSWYQQTPGQGLQFLFEYFSETQRNKGNFPGRFSGRQFSNSRSEMNVSTLELGDSALYLCASRGAGTIQETQYFGPGTRLLVL.

The chain carries TRBV18 and TRBJ2-3; possibly TRBD1 for D (6 bases). V lost 6 bases and J lost 0, with 16 bases in between. The germline V gene encodes CDR1 KGHSH and CDR2 LQKENI. The CDR3 contains 16 residues. The CDR3 coding sequence is TGTGCCAGCTCTTACTCTCCAACAGGGAGCACAGATACGCAGTATTTT. It translates to CASSYSPTGSTDTQYF.

This chain links TRBV19 with TRBJ2-2, with D unresolved. Trimming pared 6 bases from V and 0 bases from J, leaving 8 bases between. The CDR3 length is 14 residues. Germline CDR1 is LNHDA and CDR2 is SQIVND (reference sequence). The CDR3: CASRGNANTGELFF. The CDR3 DNA reads TGTGCCAGTAGGGGCAACGCGAACACCGGGGAGCTGTTTTTT.

This rearrangement joins TRBV5-1 to TRBJ1-1; 12 bases line up with TRBD1. CDR3 length: 14 amino acids. Trimming took 4 bases from V and 6 from J; bases not matched to a gene: 4. Germline lookup yields CDR1 SGHRS and CDR2 YFSETQ. The CDR3, as DNA: TGCGCCAGCAGCGGGGGACAGGGGGCCTCTGAAGCTTTCTTT. Protein: CASSGGQGASEAFF.

The J gene is TRBJ1-3, the V gene TRBV5-1; the match to TRBD1 covers 8 bases. The CDR3 has 15 amino acids. V was clipped by 4 bases and J by 7 bases; unmatched bases: 10. Germline CDR1 and CDR2: SGHRS and YFSETQ. CDR3 protein: CASSGGDRGTNTIYF. The CDR3 DNA reads TGCGCCAGCAGCGGGGGAGACAGGGGAACTAACACCATATATTTT.

The V call is TRBV18, the J call TRBJ1-2; the D gene is possibly TRBD1 (5 bases). This CDR3 has 16 residues. Germline V gene sequence: CDR1 KGHSH, CDR2 LQKENI. V lost 2 bases, J lost 2 bases, and 15 bases lay in between. The CDR3 is CASSPLTRTPNYGYTF. CDR3 sequence (DNA): TGTGCCAGCTCACCATTAACCCGGACACCCAACTATGGCTACACCTTC.

J is TRBJ2-7 and V is TRBV7-2, with 8 nucleotides matching TRBD2. The CDR3 spans 16 residues. Germline CDR1 reads SGHTA; CDR2 reads FQGNSA. Trimming at V came to 1 base and at J to 0 bases, leaving 5 bases not matched to a gene. The CDR3 nucleotides are TGTGCCAGCAGCTTAGTACGGGGGGGGGCCTCCTACGAGCAGTACTTC. It is translated as CASSLVRGGASYEQYF.

This clone has a handful of counts. The chain has TRBV6-5 and TRBJ1-5; TRBD1 is a possible D gene (5 bases). The CDR3 has 13 residues. V dropped 6 bases and J dropped 2 bases, with 8 bases sitting between them. Germline V CDR1 and CDR2: MNHEY, SVGAGI. For the CDR3, the DNA is TGTGCCAGCAGCCTACAGGGCAATCAGCCCCAGCATTTT. It yields the protein CASSLQGNQPQHF.

V gene TRBV19 combines with J gene TRBJ1-1; TRBD1 might be the D (5 bases). V gave up 5 bases and J gave up 2 bases, with 18 bases separating them. CDR3 length: 16 amino acids. Looked up from germline, CDR1 is LNHDA and CDR2 is SQIVND (reference sequence). The CDR3, as DNA: TGTGCCAGTAGTGATAAGACGAGGGACTTAAACACTGAAGCTTTCTTT. It codes for CASSDKTRDLNTEAFF.